Listed below are T cell receptor beta chains from one sample, sequenced in a study of blood T cell repertoires in COVID-19. The method was immunoSEQ multiplex PCR; TCRdb's version includes in-frame clones alone and lacks a portion of them. The sample holds more than 150,000 clones; roughly 90% are singletons and the top ten take 2.5% to 3.5%. Sequenced sample: peripheral blood. The receptors originated from a man aged 60-69 years with acute or convalescent COVID-19. The CDR3 runs from the conserved cysteine through the conserved F or W. Fields, in order: V gene, D gene, J gene, clone size, CDR3 protein, CDR3 DNA. The D gene is left open where the match is weak. Where a row states a size, it is once, few, many or the class of an expanded clone; other rows omit it.

TRBV5-1	TRBD2	TRBJ2-7	-	CASSTLAGDNYEQYF	TGCGCCAGCAGCACGCTAGCGGGGGATAACTACGAGCAGTACTTC
TRBV18	TRBD1	TRBJ2-7	once	CASSPGTGRYEQYF	TGTGCCAGCTCACCAGGGACAGGCAGATACGAGCAGTACTTC
TRBV5-6	-	TRBJ1-6	few	CASTTVDSLRSPLHF	TGTGCCAGCACCACTGTCGACAGTCTCAGGTCACCCCTCCACTTT
TRBV5-4	TRBD1	TRBJ2-2	once	CASSRGQDRSTGELFF	TGTGCCAGCAGTCGTGGACAGGATCGAAGCACCGGGGAGCTGTTTTTT
TRBV27	-	TRBJ1-6	-	CASSLAGLGNSPLHF	TGTGCCAGCAGTTTAGCAGGGCTGGGGAATTCACCCCTCCACTTT
TRBV5-1	-	TRBJ2-3	few	CASSLGGQGDGDTQYF	TGCGCCAGCAGCTTGGGAGGCCAGGGCGACGGGGATACGCAGTATTTT
TRBV25-1	-	TRBJ1-6	few	CASRQGSVFSPLHF	TGTGCCAGCAGACAGGGATCTGTATTTTCACCCCTCCACTTT
TRBV7-9	TRBD1	TRBJ2-5	-	CASTNGQGRGQETQYF	TGTGCCAGCACCAACGGACAGGGCCGGGGCCAAGAGACCCAGTACTTC
TRBV4-3	TRBD1	TRBJ1-1	-	CASRQDTGGSTEAFF	TGCGCCAGCAGACAAGATACAGGGGGTAGTACTGAAGCTTTCTTT
TRBV5-1	TRBD1	TRBJ1-2	once	CASSPAPDRVPLNYGYTF	TGCGCCAGCAGCCCGGCCCCGGACAGGGTCCCCCTTAACTATGGCTACACCTTC
TRBV5-8	-	TRBJ2-1	-	CASSQYGAVNEQFF	TGTGCCAGCAGCCAATACGGCGCGGTCAATGAGCAGTTCTTC
TRBV5-1	-	TRBJ2-7	-	CASSTRGTYEQYF	TGCGCCAGCAGCACCCGGGGGACCTACGAGCAGTACTTC
TRBV2	TRBD1	TRBJ1-2	-	CASSDWDRGDYGYTF	TGTGCCAGCAGTGATTGGGACAGGGGAGACTATGGCTACACCTTC
TRBV27	TRBD2	TRBJ2-3	-	CASSLSPRGVLTDTQYF	TGTGCCAGCAGTTTATCCCCGCGGGGGGTCCTTACAGATACGCAGTATTTT
TRBV19	-	TRBJ1-3	-	CASGVAGNTIYF	TGTGCCAGCGGGGTGGCTGGAAACACCATATATTTT
TRBV18	-	TRBJ1-1	-	CASSPGQNMNTEAFF	TGTGCCAGCTCACCAGGACAGAACATGAACACTGAAGCTTTCTTT
TRBV18	-	TRBJ2-2	-	CASSPIGANTGELFF	TGTGCCAGCTCACCAATAGGGGCAAACACCGGGGAGCTGTTTTTT
TRBV5-6	-	TRBJ2-7	few	CASSAYDTHEQYF	TGTGCCAGCAGCGCCTACGACACCCACGAGCAGTACTTC
TRBV5-5	-	TRBJ1-2	once	CASSLDVGTTYGYTF	TGTGCCAGCAGCTTGGATGTCGGGACAACCTATGGCTACACCTTC
TRBV12-5	TRBD1	TRBJ1-1	-	CASGLVLGQGAALGEAFF	TGTGCTAGTGGTTTGGTACTCGGTCAGGGGGCCGCGTTAGGTGAAGCTTTCTTT
TRBV4-2	TRBD1	TRBJ1-3	-	CASSHPGQGTNTIYF	TGTGCCAGCAGCCATCCGGGACAGGGGACAAACACCATATATTTT
TRBV13	-	TRBJ2-3	-	CASSLLRLRGGSDTQYF	TGTGCCAGCAGCTTATTACGATTAAGGGGGGGATCGGATACGCAGTATTTT
TRBV30	-	TRBJ1-2	once	CAWSAQVGAGYTF	TGTGCCTGGAGTGCCCAGGTGGGGGCTGGCTACACCTTC
TRBV13	-	TRBJ2-2	-	CASTPGAVLRNTGELFF	TGTGCCAGCACCCCAGGGGCAGTATTAAGGAACACCGGGGAGCTGTTTTTT
TRBV6-2/TRBV6-3	TRBD1	TRBJ2-7	-	CASSSPTGRLYEQYF	TGTGCCAGCAGTTCCCCGACAGGGCGCCTCTACGAGCAGTACTTC
TRBV19	TRBD1	TRBJ2-4	-	CASSIDQGQVGNF	TGTGCCAGTAGTATAGATCAAGGACAGGTTGGAAACTTC
TRBV6-6	-	TRBJ1-6	-	CASRRDPSSYNSPLHF	TGTGCCAGCAGGCGCGACCCTAGCTCCTATAATTCACCCCTCCACTTT
TRBV4-1	-	TRBJ2-2	-	CASSPRDKDYTGELFF	TGCGCCAGCAGCCCCCGGGACAAAGATTACACCGGGGAGCTGTTTTTT
TRBV6-5	TRBD2	TRBJ2-1	-	CASSYMRGASGEQFF	TGTGCCAGCAGTTACATGCGGGGGGCGAGTGGTGAGCAGTTCTTC
TRBV2	-	TRBJ2-7	-	CASEGRNEQYF	TGTGCCAGCGAGGGGAGGAACGAGCAGTACTTC
TRBV9	-	TRBJ2-3	-	CASSVAPGVGTQYF	TGTGCCAGCAGCGTAGCGCCGGGTGTGGGTACGCAGTATTTT
TRBV7-9	-	TRBJ1-4	-	CASSLGGGGPEKLFF	TGTGCCAGCAGCTTAGGGGGAGGCGGTCCGGAAAAACTGTTTTTT
TRBV19	-	TRBJ1-1	-	CASSLTGLWTEAFF	TGTGCCAGTAGTCTTACAGGGCTGTGGACTGAAGCTTTCTTT
TRBV4-2	TRBD2	TRBJ2-3	-	CASSRGGSGGAEDTQYF	TGTGCCAGCAGCCGAGGAGGGAGCGGGGGGGCGGAAGATACGCAGTATTTT
TRBV6-1	TRBD1	TRBJ1-1	-	CASNNRGLNTEAFF	TGTGCCAGCAACAACAGGGGTCTGAACACTGAAGCTTTCTTT
TRBV7-2	-	TRBJ2-1	-	CASSYIRGPYNEQFF	TGTGCCAGCAGCTACATTCGCGGGCCGTACAATGAGCAGTTCTTC
TRBV5-6	TRBD1	TRBJ2-7	once	CASRGQGGLEQYF	TGTGCCAGCAGGGGACAGGGGGGACTAGAGCAGTACTTC
TRBV6-5	TRBD1	TRBJ1-1	-	CASRAGTVEPEAFF	TGTGCCAGCCGGGCAGGGACAGTGGAGCCTGAAGCTTTCTTT
TRBV14	TRBD2	TRBJ2-7	-	CASSQVGLATYEQYF	TGTGCCAGCAGCCAAGTGGGACTAGCGACCTACGAGCAGTACTTC
TRBV18	TRBD2	TRBJ2-1	once	CASSPTSGAYNEQFF	TGTGCCAGCTCACCCACTAGCGGGGCCTACAATGAGCAGTTCTTC
TRBV20-1	-	TRBJ1-2	-	CSASSYGYTF	TGCAGTGCCTCTAGCTATGGCTACACCTTC
TRBV7-2	TRBD1	TRBJ1-2	-	CANSNLPGTGNYGYTF	TGTGCCAACAGTAACCTTCCCGGGACAGGGAACTATGGCTACACCTTC